The rows below give T cell receptor beta chains drawn from one sample of a study of cytomegalovirus exposure and HLA in healthy donors. Using immunoSEQ multiplex PCR, the repertoire was profiled, and TCRdb retains in-frame clones only, with some absent. The profile shows 120,000 or so clones, approximately 80% of them singletons. Sequencing was carried out using PBMCs. The source is a woman under 30 in good health and CMV-seronegative. CDR3s include the opening cysteine and the closing phenylalanine or tryptophan. A D gene is named only where the DNA matches it firmly. Clone size is stated in some rows and not others, as once, few, many or a class when expanded.

size	J	V	D	DNA	CDR3
-	TRBJ1-2	TRBV27	TRBD1	TGTGCCAGCAGTTTAGGGACAGGCTATGGCTACACCTTC	CASSLGTGYGYTF
-	TRBJ2-7	TRBV15	TRBD1	TGTGCCACCAGCAGAGGACGGCAGGGGGCCTACGAGCAGTACTTC	CATSRGRQGAYEQYF
-	TRBJ2-5	TRBV11-2	TRBD2	TGTGCCAGCAGCTTTTTAACCGAGGGGAGGGGAGAGACCCAGTACTTC	CASSFLTEGRGETQYF
-	TRBJ2-3	TRBV10-1	-	TGCGCCAGCAGTGAGATTAGCGGAGATACGCAGTATTTT	CASSEISGDTQYF
once	TRBJ1-2	TRBV13	-	TGTGCCAGCAGCTTCAGACAGAGTGTAGACTATGGCTACACCTTC	CASSFRQSVDYGYTF
-	TRBJ1-1	TRBV5-5	-	TGTGCCAGCAGCTCTTATTCGAACACTGAAGCTTTCTTT	CASSSYSNTEAFF
-	TRBJ1-5	TRBV19	-	TGTGCCAGTAACACCGTGGGCTTCAATCAGCCCCAGCATTTT	CASNTVGFNQPQHF
-	TRBJ1-2	TRBV30	-	TGTGCCTGGAGTTTCCTTCAGTCCGGGACTGATAGGGGCTACACCTTC	CAWSFLQSGTDRGYTF
few	TRBJ1-2	TRBV29-1	-	TGCAGCGTTGTTGGGGGGATTTGGAGTAACTATGGCTACACCTTC	CSVVGGIWSNYGYTF
-	TRBJ2-3	TRBV10-1	-	TGCGCCAGCAGTGAGGGCGATACGCAGTATTTT	CASSEGDTQYF
few	TRBJ2-3	TRBV30	TRBD2	TGTGCCTGGAGGACCTCAGGACTAGCGACGCGGGGTACGCAGTATTTT	CAWRTSGLATRGTQYF
once	TRBJ1-1	TRBV18	TRBD1	TGTGCCAGCTCACCAAGGACAGGGGCAGGGACTGAAGCTTTCTTT	CASSPRTGAGTEAFF
-	TRBJ2-1	TRBV30	TRBD2	TGTGCCTGGAGTAGCGGGGGGATTTACAATGAGCAGTTCTTC	CAWSSGGIYNEQFF
-	TRBJ2-1	TRBV19	TRBD2	TGTGCCAGTAGTATGTGGGAGGGGCCCCCGGCAATAGAGCAGTTCTTC	CASSMWEGPPAIEQFF
few	TRBJ1-1	TRBV18	TRBD1	TGTGCCAGCTCACCTAAGCAAAACACAGGGGTGAGAGAAACTGAAGCTTTCTTT	CASSPKQNTGVRETEAFF
-	TRBJ2-1	TRBV7-6	-	TGTGCCAGCAGCCACTTTAATGAGCAGTTCTTC	CASSHFNEQFF
-	TRBJ2-1	TRBV11-2	TRBD2	TGTGCCAGCAGCTTAGGGACTAGCGGGATGTATGAGCAGTTCTTC	CASSLGTSGMYEQFF
-	TRBJ1-1	TRBV2	-	TGTGCCAGCAGTGTGGGCCAGGGTAGGTCCATGAACACTGAAGCTTTCTTT	CASSVGQGRSMNTEAFF
-	TRBJ2-4	TRBV4-1	TRBD1	TGCGCCAGCAGCCAAGAGTCGGGACAGCTAGCACTCCTAGCCAAAAACATTCAGTACTTC	CASSQESGQLALLAKNIQYF
-	TRBJ2-5	TRBV5-1	-	TGCGCCAGCAGCTTGGGGCAGGAGACCCAGTACTTC	CASSLGQETQYF
once	TRBJ1-2	TRBV19	-	TGTGCCAGTAGTAGAGGGTTCGACTATGGCTACACCTTC	CASSRGFDYGYTF
-	TRBJ2-2	TRBV4-1	TRBD2	TGCGCCAGCGCCCGGGGGGGCGCGAACACCGGGGAGCTGTTTTTT	CASARGGANTGELFF